This T cell receptor (beta chain) is from a study of cytomegalovirus exposure and HLA in healthy donors. The V gene lost 0 bases and the J gene lost 3 bases, with 7 bases spanning the gap. Germline CDR1 is MDHEN and CDR2 is SYDVKM. The CDR3 length is 14 residues. The PCR ran on 60 Vbeta and 13 Jbeta primers. TCRdb keeps only in-frame clones here, not all; method: immunoSEQ multiplex PCR. Among approximately 130,000 clones, about 78% were seen once, and the ten largest hold around 1.2%. The receptor's source is a man between 50 and 59 years old in good health and CMV-seronegative. Sequenced input: PBMCs. The rearrangement uses TRBV28 and TRBJ2-3; D gene unclear. The CDR3: CASSLWRKTDTQYF. The CDR3 DNA is TGTGCCAGCAGTTTATGGCGCAAGACAGATACGCAGTATTTT.